This TCR beta chain comes out of a study of blood T cell repertoires in COVID-19. Between the trimmed V and J ends, which lost 6 bases and 2 bases, there was a span of 17 bases. Germline values: CDR1 MNHEY, CDR2 SVGEGT. The CDR3 spans 15 residues. Profiling relied on immunoSEQ multiplex PCR, and the TCRdb table lists in-frame clones only, not all of them. The top ten clones hold approximately 0.55% of a sample with 400,000 or so clones, less than 95% of them seen once. V gene TRBV6-2 or TRBV6-3 combines with J gene TRBJ2-7; D is possibly TRBD2 (5 bases). Sequencing was done on a sample of PBMCs or T cells enriched from blood (not recorded which). The receptor was derived from a man younger than 35 who had recovered from COVID-19. CDR3 sequence (DNA): TGTGCCAGCAGCCTAGACGGGGAATTAGCCTACGAGCAGTACTTC. Protein sequence: CASSLDGELAYEQYF.